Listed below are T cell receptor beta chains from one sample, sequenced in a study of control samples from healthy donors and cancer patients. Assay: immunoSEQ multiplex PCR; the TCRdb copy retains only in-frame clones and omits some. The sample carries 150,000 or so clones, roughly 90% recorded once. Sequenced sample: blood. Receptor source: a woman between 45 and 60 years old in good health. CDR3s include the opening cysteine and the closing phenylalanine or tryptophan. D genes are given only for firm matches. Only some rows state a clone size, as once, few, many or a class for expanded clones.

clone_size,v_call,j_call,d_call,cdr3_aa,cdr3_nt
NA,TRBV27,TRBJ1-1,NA,CASSLSSPGTRLMNTEAFF,TGTGCCAGCAGTTTATCCAGCCCCGGGACACGCTTGATGAACACTGAAGCTTTCTTT
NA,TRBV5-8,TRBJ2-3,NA,CASSLSSFGGTQYF,TGTGCCAGCAGCTTGTCGTCCTTCGGGGGTACGCAGTATTTT
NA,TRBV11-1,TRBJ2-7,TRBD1,CASSTDRASSYEQYF,TGTGCCAGCAGCACCGACAGGGCGAGCTCCTACGAGCAGTACTTC
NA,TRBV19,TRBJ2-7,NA,CATTGSSYEQYF,TGTGCCACGACAGGAAGCTCCTACGAGCAGTACTTC
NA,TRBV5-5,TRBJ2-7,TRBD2,CASSPGLAGDFNEQYF,TGTGCCAGCAGCCCGGGACTAGCGGGAGACTTTAACGAGCAGTACTTC
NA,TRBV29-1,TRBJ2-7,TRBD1,CSVGFGQGGYEQYF,TGCAGCGTTGGATTCGGACAGGGAGGCTACGAGCAGTACTTC
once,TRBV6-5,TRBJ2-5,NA,CASGGGGASQETQYF,TGTGCTTCAGGTGGAGGGGGCGCGTCACAAGAGACCCAGTACTTC
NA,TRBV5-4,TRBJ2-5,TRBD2,CASSQTSGRGETQYF,TGTGCCAGCAGCCAGACTAGCGGGAGGGGAGAGACCCAGTACTTC
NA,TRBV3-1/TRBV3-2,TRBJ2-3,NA,CASSQDPVRGASDTQYF,TGTGCCAGCAGCCAAGACCCCGTCCGGGGCGCATCAGATACGCAGTATTTT
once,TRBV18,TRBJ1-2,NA,CASSPQGIHGYTF,TGTGCCAGCTCACCACAGGGGATCCATGGCTACACCTTC
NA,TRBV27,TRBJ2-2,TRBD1,CAIQEGGPNTGELFF,TGTGCCATCCAAGAAGGGGGCCCGAACACCGGGGAGCTGTTTTTT
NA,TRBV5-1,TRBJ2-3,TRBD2,CASRREKGTDTQYF,TGCGCCAGCAGGCGGGAGAAAGGCACAGATACGCAGTATTTT
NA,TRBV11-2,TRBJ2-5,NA,CASSLNQETQYF,TGTGCCAGCAGCTTAAACCAAGAGACCCAGTACTTC
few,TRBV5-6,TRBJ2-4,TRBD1,CASSWGTANLRTPGIQYF,TGTGCCAGCAGCTGGGGGACAGCTAATCTCCGGACCCCAGGCATTCAGTACTTC
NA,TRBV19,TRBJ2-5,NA,CASSREDQETQYF,TGTGCCAGTAGTAGGGAGGATCAAGAGACCCAGTACTTC
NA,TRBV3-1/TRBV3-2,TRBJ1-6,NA,CASSQDLTLVHF,TGTGCCAGCAGCCAAGATTTAACGCTTGTCCACTTT
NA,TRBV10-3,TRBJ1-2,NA,CAISELAEGSGYTF,TGTGCCATCAGTGAGCTGGCAGAAGGTTCGGGCTACACCTTC
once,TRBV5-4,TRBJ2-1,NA,CASSLRRGKSGNEQFF,TGTGCCAGCAGCTTGCGGCGGGGCAAATCGGGCAATGAGCAGTTCTTC
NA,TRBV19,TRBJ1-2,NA,CASSIPPRQNNYGYTF,TGTGCCAGTAGTATCCCTCCCAGACAGAACAACTATGGCTACACCTTC
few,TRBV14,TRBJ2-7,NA,CASSQDSVYEQYF,TGTGCCAGCAGCCAAGATTCCGTCTACGAGCAGTACTTC
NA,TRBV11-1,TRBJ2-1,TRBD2,CASSLAGTSGGYEQFF,TGTGCCAGCAGCTTAGCCGGGACTAGCGGGGGGTATGAGCAGTTCTTC
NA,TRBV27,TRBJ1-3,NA,CASSLPPLWTHSGNTIYF,NA
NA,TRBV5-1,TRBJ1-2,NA,CASSSTPGEGYGYTF,TGCGCCAGCAGCTCAACGCCGGGAGAGGGTTATGGCTACACCTTC
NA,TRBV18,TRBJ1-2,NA,CASSSGRGLGYGYTF,TGTGCCAGCTCATCTGGTCGGGGGCTAGGCTATGGCTACACCTTC
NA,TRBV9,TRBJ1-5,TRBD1,CASSVDGTEGIQPQHF,TGTGCCAGCAGCGTAGACGGGACAGAAGGTATTCAGCCCCAGCATTTT
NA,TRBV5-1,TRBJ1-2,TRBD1,CASSRELSTGQGNYGYTF,TGCGCCAGCAGCCGCGAACTATCCACGGGACAGGGGAACTATGGCTACACCTTC
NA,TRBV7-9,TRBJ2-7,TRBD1,CASSLEGTGTYEQYF,TGTGCCAGCAGCTTAGAAGGGACAGGGACCTACGAGCAGTACTTC
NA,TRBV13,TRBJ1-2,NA,CASSLGDNEGGTF,TGTGCCAGCAGCTTGGGGGACAATGAAGGAGGCACCTTC
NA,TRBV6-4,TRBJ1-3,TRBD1,CASSGDRDSSGNTIYF,TGTGCCAGCAGTGGGGACCGGGACAGCTCTGGAAACACCATATATTTT
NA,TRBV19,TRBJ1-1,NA,CASRRQATNTEAFF,TGTGCCAGTAGAAGACAGGCGACGAACACTGAAGCTTTCTTT
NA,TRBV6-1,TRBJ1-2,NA,CASSEGRRTHGLGYTF,TGTGCCAGCAGTGAAGGGCGGAGGACACACGGCTTGGGTTACACCTTC
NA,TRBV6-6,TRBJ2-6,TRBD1,CASSRQGVRSGANVLTF,TGTGCCAGCAGTCGACAGGGCGTGCGATCTGGGGCCAACGTCCTGACTTTC
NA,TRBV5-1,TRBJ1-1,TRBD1,CASSLGQGGGNTEAFF,TGCGCCAGCAGCTTGGGACAGGGAGGGGGGAACACTGAAGCTTTCTTT
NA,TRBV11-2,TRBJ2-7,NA,CASSEGPTNYEQYF,TGTGCCAGCAGCGAGGGCCCCACCAACTACGAGCAGTACTTC
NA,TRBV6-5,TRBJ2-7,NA,CASSYGAGTYEQYF,TGTGCCAGCAGTTACGGGGCAGGGACTTACGAGCAGTACTTC
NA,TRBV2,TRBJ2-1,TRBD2,CASLGLAESYNEQFF,TGTGCCAGCCTTGGACTAGCGGAGTCCTACAATGAGCAGTTCTTC
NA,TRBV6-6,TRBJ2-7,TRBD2,CASSYSPLAGANEQYF,TGTGCCAGCAGTTACTCCCCACTAGCGGGAGCGAACGAGCAGTACTTC
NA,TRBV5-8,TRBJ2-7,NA,CASTGFSYEQYF,TGTGCCAGCACGGGATTCTCCTACGAGCAGTACTTC
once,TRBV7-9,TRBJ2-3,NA,CASNDFSGQDTQYF,TGTGCCAGCAACGATTTCTCTGGGCAAGATACGCAGTATTTT
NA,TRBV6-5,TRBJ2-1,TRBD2,CASTTTLAGTEQFF,TGTGCCAGCACCACGACTTTAGCGGGGACTGAGCAGTTCTTC
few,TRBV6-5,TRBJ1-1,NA,CASSLRESTEAFF,TGTGCCAGCAGTTTACGGGAGAGCACTGAAGCTTTCTTT
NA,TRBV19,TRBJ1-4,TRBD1,CASRDSNEKLFF,TGTGCCAGCCGGGACAGTAATGAAAAACTGTTTTTT
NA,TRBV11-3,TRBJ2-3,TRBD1,CAGSGGTGFADTQYF,TGTGCCGGCAGCGGAGGGACAGGGTTCGCAGATACGCAGTATTTT
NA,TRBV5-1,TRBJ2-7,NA,CASRPSGYYEQYF,TGCGCCAGCAGACCTTCCGGATACTACGAGCAGTACTTC
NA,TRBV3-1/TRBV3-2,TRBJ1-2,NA,CASSLGTDVNYGYTF,TGTGCCAGCAGTCTCGGGACTGACGTTAACTATGGCTACACCTTC
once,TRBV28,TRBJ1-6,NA,CASSSGPGAYNSPLHF,TGTGCCAGCAGTTCTGGGCCGGGCGCCTATAATTCACCCCTCCACTTT
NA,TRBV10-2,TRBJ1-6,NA,CASRLDGRFNSPLHF,TGCGCCAGCAGGTTAGATGGGCGATTTAATTCACCCCTCCACTTT
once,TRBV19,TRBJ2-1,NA,CASSMGRLYNEQFF,TGTGCCAGTAGTATGGGTAGGCTCTACAATGAGCAGTTCTTC
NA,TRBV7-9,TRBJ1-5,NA,CASSLGSGNQPQHF,TGTGCCAGCAGCTTAGGGTCCGGCAATCAGCCCCAGCATTTT
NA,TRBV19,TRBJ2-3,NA,CASNARGTPSTDTQYF,TGTGCCAGTAATGCCCGAGGGACACCAAGCACAGATACGCAGTATTTT
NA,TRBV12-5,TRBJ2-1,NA,CASGLPIGEQFF,TGTGCTAGTGGTTTGCCCATTGGGGAGCAGTTCTTC